The 15 T cell receptor beta chains below all came from one sample that was sequenced in a study of Ad26.COV2.S vaccination and SARS-CoV-2 variants. Generated by immunoSEQ multiplex PCR, the TCRdb table keeps only in-frame clones and is missing some. The table has more than 300,000 clones, approximately 86% seen once; the top ten hold over 8.5%. Treatment noted: 19 received Ad26.COV2.S at low or high dose, single or two shots; 5 received placebo; per-sample allocation not given. Sample collection was performed on day 63 after the first vaccine or placebo injection. Sequencing was performed on peripheral blood, taken in a trial of Ad26.COV2.S vaccine versus placebo. The source is a person between 18 and 60 years old who received the Ad26.COV2.S COVID-19 vaccine or a placebo.

The chain links TRBV6-5 to TRBJ2-5, with D perhaps matching TRBD2 (5 bases). This CDR3 comprises 13 residues. V dropped 7 bases and J dropped 1 base, with 10 bases sitting between them. Germline assignment: CDR1 MNHEY and CDR2 SVGAGI. The CDR3 bases are TGTGCCAGCAATGGAGGCGGCCAAGAGACCCAGTACTTC. The encoded protein is CASNGGGQETQYF.

The chain is built from TRBV7-9 and TRBJ1-4; a weak D match, TRBD1 (5 bases). This CDR3 comprises 16 residues. Trimming removed 1 base at V and 5 bases at J, with 14 bases between. Germline V gene data show CDR1 as SEHNR and CDR2 as FQNEAQ (reference sequence). The CDR3 reads CASSLVSVGQNEKLFF. The DNA of the CDR3 is TGTGCCAGCAGCTTAGTTTCGGTGGGGCAAAATGAAAAACTGTTTTTT.

This chain connects TRBV28 to TRBJ1-2, with D possibly matching TRBD1 (6 bases). CDR3 size: 13 residues. V gave up 6 bases and J gave up 4 bases, with 12 bases separating them. CDR1 is MDHEN, CDR2 SYDVKM, per germline. CDR3 coding DNA: TGTGCCAGCAGGAGTGACAGGTCCTATGGCTACACCTTC. Protein product: CASRSDRSYGYTF.

The V call is TRBV6-4, the J call TRBJ2-3; no definite D call. V lost 5 bases to trimming and J lost 5 bases, with 17 bases between them. CDR3 length: 15 amino acids. Germline V gene data show CDR1 as MRHNA and CDR2 as SNTAGT. For the CDR3, the DNA is TGTGCCAGCAGTCCAGGAGCCTTTGGTGGAGATACGCAGTATTTT. Translating it yields CASSPGAFGGDTQYF.

The chain links TRBV19 to TRBJ1-5; weak D call: TRBD1 (6 bases). The germline V and J ends were trimmed by 3 bases and 0 bases, with 18 bases remaining between them. Germline CDR1 is LNHDA and CDR2 is SQIVND (reference sequence). This CDR3 comprises 18 residues. The DNA for the CDR3 is TGTGCCAGTAGTATTGGGGGCCCGGGGACCTATAGCAATCAGCCCCAGCATTTT. This sequence encodes CASSIGGPGTYSNQPQHF.

The CDR3, as DNA: TGTGCCAGTAGTAAGGCGGGAGCGCTCCAAGAGACCCAGTACTTC. Translation gives CASSKAGALQETQYF. The rearrangement uses TRBV19 and TRBJ2-5; 7 nucleotides align to TRBD2. Losses at the gene ends were 4 bases for V and 1 base for J; bases not matched to a gene: 6. Germline CDR1 LNHDA, CDR2 SQIVND (reference sequence). The CDR3 contains 15 residues.

The rearrangement links TRBV5-4 to TRBJ2-2; 10 bases map to TRBD1. Germline CDR1 reads SGHNT; CDR2 reads YYREEE (reference sequence). The V segment lost 4 bases and the J segment 1 base; nucleotides outside the gene matches: 4. The CDR3 is made up of 16 amino acids. In nucleotides, the CDR3 is TGTGCCAGCAGCGGGAGGACAGGGGGGAACACCGGGGAGCTGTTTTTT. Amino acid sequence: CASSGRTGGNTGELFF.

The rearrangement uses TRBV5-8 and TRBJ2-3, with no clear D. Trimming pared 0 bases from V and 6 bases from J, leaving 8 bases between. Germline lookup yields CDR1 SGHTS and CDR2 YDEGEE. This CDR3 spans 13 amino acids. The CDR3 nucleotides read TGTGCCAGCAGCTTGGCAATGGAGGATACGCAGTATTTT. The encoded protein is CASSLAMEDTQYF.

J is TRBJ1-2 and V is TRBV7-2; no reliable D call. V dropped 3 bases and J dropped 5 bases, with 7 bases sitting between them. The germline V gene has CDR1 SGHTA and CDR2 FQGNSA. The CDR3 extends over 12 amino acids. As DNA, the CDR3 is TGTGCCAGCAGCTTCTCCAGTTATGGCTACACCTTC. Protein sequence: CASSFSSYGYTF.

The chain links TRBV19 to TRBJ1-2; 8 bases fit TRBD1. Germline CDR1 reads LNHDA; CDR2 reads SQIVND (reference sequence). V was clipped by 6 bases and J by 6 bases; unmatched bases: 12. CDR3 length equals 15 residues. CDR3 sequence reads: CASSGVFRGHNGYTF. DNA of the CDR3: TGTGCCAGTAGCGGGGTGTTCAGGGGGCATAATGGCTACACCTTC. Filled out from reference TRBV19 and TRBJ1-2, the complete variable domain reads DGGITQSPKYLFRKEGQNVTLSCEQNLNHDAMYWYRQDPGQGLRLIYYSQIVNDFQKGDIAEGYSVSREKKESFPLTVTSAQKNPTAFYLCASSGVFRGHNGYTFGSGTRLTVV.

V gene TRBV29-1 combines with J gene TRBJ2-5; 12 nucleotides match TRBD2. The V gene end was trimmed by 4 bases and the J gene end by 5 bases; junction bases not matched to a gene: 11. Germline V gene lookup returns CDR1 SQVTM and CDR2 ANQGSEA. CDR3 length equals 16 residues. CDR3 bases: TGCAGCGTTGCTCTAGCGGGGGGGCTCAGTGGTGAGACCCAGTACTTC. It is translated as CSVALAGGLSGETQYF.

J is TRBJ1-1 and V is TRBV4-3, with D hard to call. The CDR3 totals 14 residues. V was pared by 0 bases and J by 4 bases, with 9 bases between. Germline CDR1 LGHNA, CDR2 YSLEER. This CDR3 reads CASSQDLAGTEAFF. The DNA for the CDR3 is TGCGCCAGCAGCCAAGATTTGGCGGGCACTGAAGCTTTCTTT.

The rearrangement links TRBV10-3 to TRBJ1-1, with D possibly being TRBD1 (5 bases). V was clipped by 6 bases and J by 1 base, with 12 bases between them. The germline V gene encodes CDR1 ENHRY and CDR2 SYGVKD. CDR3 length: 14 amino acids. The CDR3 DNA reads TGTGCCATCAGGGGGGACGGCAGGAACACTGAAGCTTTCTTT. Protein sequence: CAIRGDGRNTEAFF.

The chain uses TRBV6-5 and TRBJ2-7; no clear D. CDR3 length: 13 amino acids. In germline, CDR1 is MNHEY, CDR2 SVGAGI. V was pared by 4 bases and J by 0 bases, with 7 bases between. The CDR3 here is CASSSSYSYEQYF. The CDR3 coding sequence is TGTGCCAGCAGTTCCAGTTACTCCTACGAGCAGTACTTC.

The chain has TRBV27 and TRBJ1-5; 7 nucleotides agree with TRBD1. The germline gives CDR1 MNHEY, CDR2 SMNVEV (reference sequence). The V gene end was trimmed by 9 bases and the J gene end by 3 bases; junction bases not matched to a gene: 11. The CDR3 has 15 residues. The CDR3 loop reads CASRQGSLNNQPQHF. The CDR3 DNA follows: TGTGCCAGTCGACAGGGAAGCTTGAACAATCAGCCCCAGCATTTT.